These 18 T cell receptor beta chains were all obtained from the same sample, sequenced in a study of beta chain features in type 1 diabetes. Study results and caveats: All four CD4+ subsets of Type 1 diabetes patients contained TCRB CDR3s that were moderately but significantly shorter.

The antigens of these receptors remain unknown. Reverse transcription of all isolated RNA meant that expressed TCRB transcripts were sequenced. Profiled with immunoSEQ multiplex PCR; TCRdb holds only in-frame clones, not every one. Altogether 120,000 to 150,000 clones are present, around 13% being singletons, with the ten largest covering around 1.4%. Material for sequencing was central memory CD4+ T cells from blood. The receptors here all came from a man aged 18 to 30 with type 1 diabetes.

The chain has TRBV30 and TRBJ1-2; D is perhaps TRBD1 (5 bases). Germline CDR1 and CDR2: GTSNPN and SVGIG (reference sequence). V was trimmed by 1 base and J by 6 bases, leaving 9 bases between them. CDR3 length: 12 residues. The CDR3 is CAWSGGTNGYTF. CDR3 nucleotides: TGTGCCTGGAGTGGTGGGACTAATGGCTACACCTTC.

This chain uses TRBV5-4 with TRBJ1-2, with TRBD1 as a possible D gene (5 bases). The CDR3 has 13 amino acids. Germline V gene lookup returns CDR1 SGHNT and CDR2 YYREEE (reference sequence). The ends were cut back, 4 bases at V and 2 bases at J, with 9 bases in the middle. Here the CDR3 reads CASSHEGNYGYTF. The CDR3 nucleotides are TGTGCCAGCAGCCATGAGGGGAACTATGGCTACACCTTC. Full variable domain (outside the CDR3, taken from reference TRBV5-4 and TRBJ1-2): ETGVTQSPTHLIKTRGQQVTLRCSSQSGHNTVSWYQQALGQGPQFIFQYYREEENGRGNFPPRFSGLQFPNYSSELNVNALELDDSALYLCASSHEGNYGYTFGSGTRLTVV.

This clone came up a few times. J is TRBJ2-4 and V is TRBV10-2; D ambiguous. CDR1 is WSHSY, CDR2 SAAADI, per germline. This CDR3 comprises 14 residues. V lost 0 bases to trimming and J lost 7 bases, with 10 bases between them. This CDR3 is CASSESGGGNIQYF. CDR3 bases: TGCGCCAGCAGTGAGTCGGGTGGTGGCAACATTCAGTACTTC.

V is TRBV5-4 and J is TRBJ2-5, with a possible D match to TRBD2 (5 bases). Germline CDR1 reads SGHNT; CDR2 reads YYREEE (reference sequence). The V end was cut by 4 bases, the J end by 0 bases, with 16 bases between. This CDR3 comprises 16 residues. The CDR3 DNA reads TGTGCCAGCAGCCCGGAGGTAGCCTTGTACCAAGAGACCCAGTACTTC. The encoded protein is CASSPEVALYQETQYF.

This chain uses TRBV28 with TRBJ2-7; D is unclear. Trimming stripped 2 bases from V and 3 bases from J, with 11 bases between. CDR3 length equals 14 residues. Germline-derived CDR1 and CDR2 are MDHEN and SYDVKM. CDR3 protein: CASSLVLPGYEQYF. DNA for the CDR3: TGTGCCAGCAGTTTAGTCTTACCTGGCTACGAGCAGTACTTC.

Judged by abundance, this clone is medium-sized. The rearrangement joins TRBV7-2 to TRBJ1-3, with TRBD1 as a possible D gene (5 bases). The CDR3 runs 15 residues. V shed 5 bases and J shed 0 bases, with 11 bases lying between them. Germline loops: CDR1 SGHTA, CDR2 FQGNSA. The chain's CDR3 is CASSAGTASGNTIYF. CDR3 sequence (DNA): TGTGCCAGCAGCGCCGGGACTGCCTCTGGAAACACCATATATTTT.

This chain uses TRBV7-9 with TRBJ2-1; 8 bases are shared with TRBD2. V gave up 5 bases and J gave up 5 bases; unmatched junction bases: 8. Germline values: CDR1 SEHNR, CDR2 FQNEAQ (reference sequence). The CDR3 totals 15 residues. CDR3 nucleotide sequence: TGTGCCAGCAGCCAAGATGGTAGCGGGGACAATGAGCAGTTCTTC. Its translation is CASSQDGSGDNEQFF.

This clone was found many times. The chain combines TRBV10-3 with TRBJ2-1; no clear D gene. Germline assignment: CDR1 ENHRY and CDR2 SYGVKD. This CDR3 has 11 residues. V shed 6 bases and J shed 5 bases, with 5 bases lying between them. The CDR3 DNA sequence: TGTGCCATCAGGGCCGACAATGAGCAGTTCTTC. It is translated as CAIRADNEQFF.

CDR3 sequence reads: CASSPLAATDTQYF. The CDR3 region has the DNA TGTGCCAGCAGTCCCCTCGCTGCGACAGATACGCAGTATTTT. This sequence joins TRBV28 and TRBJ2-3; D unresolved. This CDR3 has 14 amino acids. V was clipped by 5 bases and J by 3 bases, with 12 bases between them. Germline CDR1 reads MDHEN; CDR2 reads SYDVKM. The full variable domain, completed using reference TRBV28 and TRBJ2-3, is DVKVTQSSRYLVKRTGEKVFLECVQDMDHENMFWYRQDPGLGLRLIYFSYDVKMKEKGDIPEGYSVSREKKERFSLILESASTNQTSMYLCASSPLAATDTQYFGPGTRLTVL.

The gene calls are TRBV2 and TRBJ2-5, with D maybe TRBD2 (5 bases). V dropped 8 bases and J dropped 3 bases, with 10 bases sitting between them. This CDR3 comprises 12 residues. Germline assignment: CDR1 SNHLY and CDR2 FYNNEI. The CDR3 is CASRAAEETQYF. The CDR3 bases are TGTGCCAGCCGGGCAGCGGAAGAGACCCAGTACTTC.

There are a few counts of this clone. V gene TRBV19 combines with J gene TRBJ2-7, with a weak D call TRBD1 (5 bases). With 7 bases removed from V and 1 base from J, the gap between germline ends came to 14 bases. This CDR3 is 14 amino acids long. Looked up from germline, CDR1 is LNHDA and CDR2 is SQIVND (reference sequence). The CDR3 coding sequence is TGTGCCAGTAACCAACAGGCAGGTTCCTACGAGCAGTACTTC. Its protein is CASNQQAGSYEQYF.

The chain links TRBV4-2 to TRBJ2-2; D not resolved. Looked up from germline, CDR1 is LGHNA and CDR2 is YNFKEQ. Trimming removed 2 bases from V and 5 bases from J, with 15 bases in between. There are 16 residues in the CDR3. The CDR3 nucleotides read TGTGCCAGCAGCCAAACTTTAGCAGACGAGACCGGGGAGCTGTTTTTT. Translating gives CASSQTLADETGELFF.

This clone turned up a few times. The V call is TRBV2, the J call TRBJ1-5; D is uncertain. The CDR3 loop spans 14 amino acids. V was shortened by 6 bases and J by 0 bases, with 9 bases between the two germline ends. In germline, CDR1 is SNHLY, CDR2 FYNNEI. In DNA form, the CDR3 reads TGTGCCAGCAGAAGCCGGGATAGCAATCAGCCCCAGCATTTT. Amino acid sequence: CASRSRDSNQPQHF. The whole variable domain, filled in from reference TRBV2 and TRBJ1-5, reads EPEVTQTPSHQVTQMGQEVILRCVPISNHLYFYWYRQILGQKVEFLVSFYNNEISEKSEIFDDQFSVERPDGSNFTLKIRSTKLEDSAMYFCASRSRDSNQPQHFGDGTRLSIL.

This clone was counted between two and nine times. J is TRBJ1-1 and V is TRBV7-9; TRBD1 might be the D (5 bases). Germline loops: CDR1 SEHNR, CDR2 FQNEAQ (reference sequence). The CDR3 consists of 13 residues. The V end lost 3 bases, the J end lost 3 bases, and 8 bases lay between the germline ends. The CDR3 spells CASSFDRYTEAFF. As DNA, the CDR3 is TGTGCCAGCAGCTTTGACAGATACACTGAAGCTTTCTTT.

J is TRBJ1-4 and V is TRBV4-1, with TRBD1 as a possible D gene (5 bases). Deletions cut 4 bases from V and 5 bases from J, with 14 bases between. This CDR3 spans 15 amino acids. Looked up from germline, CDR1 is MGHRA and CDR2 is YSYEKL. The CDR3 sequence: CASSPFETENEKLFF. The CDR3 DNA sequence: TGCGCCAGCAGCCCATTTGAGACAGAAAATGAAAAACTGTTTTTT.

This clone has more than one count but fewer than ten. The rearrangement links TRBV4-1 to TRBJ2-4; 8 bases fit TRBD1. This CDR3 contains 15 residues. V lost 4 bases and J lost 8; bases outside the gene matches: 10. Germline CDR1 is MGHRA and CDR2 is YSYEKL. The CDR3 region is CASSRTGTGGDIQYF. CDR3 DNA: TGCGCCAGCAGCCGGACCGGGACAGGTGGGGACATTCAGTACTTC.

This clone was seen only a few times. The rearrangement links TRBV7-2 to TRBJ1-2; TRBD1 agrees at 9 bases. The length of the CDR3 is 15 residues. CDR1 and CDR2 from the germline V gene are SGHTA and FQGNSA. V trimming: 5 bases; J trimming: 8 bases; junction bases outside the gene matches: 12. The CDR3 DNA is TGTGCCAGCAGCCTGTCCCGGGACAGGGCAGGGGGCTACACCTTC. Its translation: CASSLSRDRAGGYTF.

This clone showed up many times. The chain combines TRBV7-9 with TRBJ2-1; 9 bases map to TRBD1. With V trimmed by 5 bases and J by 6 bases, 8 bases remained unmatched. The CDR3 extends over 15 amino acids. Germline CDR1 reads SEHNR; CDR2 reads FQNEAQ (reference sequence). The CDR3 here is CASSPRTGEGNEQFF. CDR3 in DNA: TGTGCCAGCAGCCCCAGGACAGGGGAAGGCAATGAGCAGTTCTTC. Full variable domain (rest looked up from reference TRBV7-9 and TRBJ2-1): DTGVSQNPRHKITKRGQNVTFRCDPISEHNRLYWYRQTLGQGPEFLTYFQNEAQLEKSRLLSDRFSAERPKGSFSTLEIQRTEQGDSAMYLCASSPRTGEGNEQFFGPGTRLTVL.